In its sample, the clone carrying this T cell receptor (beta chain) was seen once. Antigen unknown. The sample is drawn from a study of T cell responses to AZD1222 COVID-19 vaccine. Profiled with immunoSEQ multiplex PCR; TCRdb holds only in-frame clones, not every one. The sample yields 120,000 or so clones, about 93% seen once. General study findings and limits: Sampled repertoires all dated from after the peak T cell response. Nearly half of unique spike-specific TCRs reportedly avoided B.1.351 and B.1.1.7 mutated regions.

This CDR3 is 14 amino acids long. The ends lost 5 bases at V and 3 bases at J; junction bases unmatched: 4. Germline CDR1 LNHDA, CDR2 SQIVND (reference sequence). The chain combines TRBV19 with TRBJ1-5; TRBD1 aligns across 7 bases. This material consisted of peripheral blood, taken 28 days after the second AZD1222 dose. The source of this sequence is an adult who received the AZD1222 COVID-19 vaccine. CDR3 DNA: TGTGCCAGTAGTTCCGGGACAGTCAATCAGCCCCAGCATTTT. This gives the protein CASSSGTVNQPQHF.